The 2 T cell receptor beta chains presented below share a single source sample, sequenced in a study of T cells in Graves' hyperthyroidism and ophthalmopathy. TCR beta CDR3 sequences were amplified from RNA transcripts. Primed by the HTBI set, a first-round RT-PCR was run on the TCR CDR3. TCRdb reanalysed the multiplex PCR reads using MiXCR and keeps one entry per CDR3 protein. There are roughly 350,000 distinct CDR3 sequences in the sample; roughly 13% occur only once, and 34% lies in the top ten. Sequences were obtained from blood. The receptors derive from a woman in her forties with Graves' ophthalmopathy.

In this sample, this clonotype turned up many times. The chain joins TRBV19 to TRBJ2-5; TRBD2 matches 7 bases. The CDR3 has 14 amino acids. CDR1 and CDR2 from the germline V gene are LNHDA and SQIVND (reference sequence). J was trimmed by 5 bases and V by 6 bases; bases with no gene match: 9. CDR3 nucleotides: TGTGCCAGTAGCCCGAGGCAGGGAGGGGAGACCCAGTACTTC. Protein sequence: CASSPRQGGETQYF.

This clonotype has more than one count but fewer than ten. The J gene is TRBJ1-3, the V gene TRBV7-8; no reliable D call. V lost 0 bases and J 4 bases, leaving 13 bases between the germline ends. This CDR3 is 16 amino acids long. CDR1 is SGHVS, CDR2 FQNEAQ, per germline. CDR3 loop: CASSLAKGAGGNTIYF. Here the CDR3 DNA reads TGTGCCAGCAGCTTAGCGAAGGGCGCGGGCGGAAACACCATATATTTT.